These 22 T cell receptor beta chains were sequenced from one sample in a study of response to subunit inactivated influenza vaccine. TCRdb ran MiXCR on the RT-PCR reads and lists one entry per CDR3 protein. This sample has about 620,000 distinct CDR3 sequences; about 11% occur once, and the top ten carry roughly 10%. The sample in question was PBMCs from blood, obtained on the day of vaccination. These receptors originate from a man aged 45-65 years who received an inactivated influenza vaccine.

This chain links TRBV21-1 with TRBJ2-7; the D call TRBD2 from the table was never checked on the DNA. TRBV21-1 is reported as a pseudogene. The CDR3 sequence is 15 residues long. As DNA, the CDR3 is TGTGCCAGCAGCGAAGTTAGCGGGAGGCCCTACGAGCAGTACTTC. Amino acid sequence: CASSEVSGRPYEQYF.

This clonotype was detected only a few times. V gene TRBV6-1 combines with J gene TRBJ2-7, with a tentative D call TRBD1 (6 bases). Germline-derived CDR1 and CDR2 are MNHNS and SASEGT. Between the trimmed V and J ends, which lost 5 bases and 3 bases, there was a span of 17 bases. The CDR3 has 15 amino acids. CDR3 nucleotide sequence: TGTGCCAGCAGTCTTGCAGGGGTCGCAAGCTACGAGCAGTACTTC. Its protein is CASSLAGVASYEQYF.

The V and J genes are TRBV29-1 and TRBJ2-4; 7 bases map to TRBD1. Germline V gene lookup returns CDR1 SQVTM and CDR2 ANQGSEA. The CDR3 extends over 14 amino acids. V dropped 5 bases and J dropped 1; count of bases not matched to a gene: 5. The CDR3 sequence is CSVSQGWAKNIQYF. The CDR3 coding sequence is TGCAGCGTTTCACAGGGGTGGGCCAAAAACATTCAGTACTTC. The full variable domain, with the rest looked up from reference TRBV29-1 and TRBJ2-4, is SAVISQKPSRDICQRGTSLTIQCQVDSQVTMMFWYRQQPGQSLTLIATANQGSEATYESGFVIDKFPISRPNLTFSTLTVSNMSPEDSSIYLCSVSQGWAKNIQYFGAGTRLSVL.

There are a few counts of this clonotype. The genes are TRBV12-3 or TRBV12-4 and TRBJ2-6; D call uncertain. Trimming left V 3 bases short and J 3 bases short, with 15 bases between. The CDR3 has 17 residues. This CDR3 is CASSFGPVQVGANVLTF. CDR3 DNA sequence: TGTGCCAGCAGTTTCGGGCCGGTTCAGGTTGGGGCCAACGTCCTGACTTTC.

CDR3 sequence reads: CASSQGADYNEQFF. The CDR3 region has the DNA TGCGCCAGCAGCCAGGGAGCGGACTACAATGAGCAGTTCTTC. The chain links TRBV5-1 to TRBJ2-1; tentatively, D is TRBD1 or TRBD2 (5 bases each). The CDR3 is 14 residues long. Germline V lookup: CDR1 SGHRS, CDR2 YFSETQ. Trimming shortened V by 4 bases and J by 3 bases, and 11 bases separated the two germline ends. The full variable domain, with the rest looked up from reference TRBV5-1 and TRBJ2-1, is KAGVTQTPRYLIKTRGQQVTLSCSPISGHRSVSWYQQTPGQGLQFLFEYFSETQRNKGNFPGRFSGRQFSNSRSEMNVSTLELGDSALYLCASSQGADYNEQFFGPGTRLTVL.

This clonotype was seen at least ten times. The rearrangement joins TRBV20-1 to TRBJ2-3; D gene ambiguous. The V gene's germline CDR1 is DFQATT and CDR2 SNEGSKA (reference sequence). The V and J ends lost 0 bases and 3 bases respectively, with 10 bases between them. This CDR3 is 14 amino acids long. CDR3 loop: CSARDRRLTDTQYF. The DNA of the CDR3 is TGCAGTGCTAGAGATCGGCGCTTGACAGATACGCAGTATTTT.

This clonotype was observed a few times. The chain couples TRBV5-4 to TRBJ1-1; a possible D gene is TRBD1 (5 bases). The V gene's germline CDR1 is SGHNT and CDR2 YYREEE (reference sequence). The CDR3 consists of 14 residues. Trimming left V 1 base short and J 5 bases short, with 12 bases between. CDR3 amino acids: CASSLTGTRTEAFF. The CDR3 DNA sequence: TGTGCCAGCAGCTTGACAGGTACTAGGACTGAAGCTTTCTTT.

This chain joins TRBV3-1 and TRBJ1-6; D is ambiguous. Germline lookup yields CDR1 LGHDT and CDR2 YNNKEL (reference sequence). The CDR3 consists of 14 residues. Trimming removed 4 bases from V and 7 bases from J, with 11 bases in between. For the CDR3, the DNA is TGTGCCAGCAGCCCCGGACGGAAAAATTCACCCCTCCACTTT. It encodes CASSPGRKNSPLHF.

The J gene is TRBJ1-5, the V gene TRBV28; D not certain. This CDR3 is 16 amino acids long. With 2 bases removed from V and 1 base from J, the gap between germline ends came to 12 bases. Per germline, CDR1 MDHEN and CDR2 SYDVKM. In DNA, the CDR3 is TGTGCCAGCAGTTTACCCTATAAGTTGAGCAATCAGCCCCAGCATTTT. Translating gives CASSLPYKLSNQPQHF.

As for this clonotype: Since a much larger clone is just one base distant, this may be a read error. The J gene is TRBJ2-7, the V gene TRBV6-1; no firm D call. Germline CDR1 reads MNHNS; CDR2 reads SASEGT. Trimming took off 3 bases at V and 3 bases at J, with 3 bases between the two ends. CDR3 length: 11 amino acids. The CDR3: CASSDFYEQYF. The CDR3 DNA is TGTGCCAGCAGTGATTTCTACGAGCAGTACTTC.

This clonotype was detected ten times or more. The CDR3 coding sequence is TGTGCCACCGGGACTAGTAATGAGCAGTTCTTC. Residues: CATGTSNEQFF. The gene calls are TRBV12-3 or TRBV12-4 and TRBJ2-1; TRBD2 matches 8 bases. With V trimmed by 10 bases and J by 7 bases, 3 bases remained unmatched. The CDR3 runs 11 residues.

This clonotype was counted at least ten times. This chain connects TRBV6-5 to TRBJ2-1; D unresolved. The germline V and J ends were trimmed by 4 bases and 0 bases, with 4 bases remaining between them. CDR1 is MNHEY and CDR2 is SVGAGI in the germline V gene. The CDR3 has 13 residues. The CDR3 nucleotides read TGTGCCAGCAGTTCTCTCTCCTACAATGAGCAGTTCTTC. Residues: CASSSLSYNEQFF.

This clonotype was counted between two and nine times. The CDR3 spells CASSFGWDRDTDTQYF. The CDR3 coding sequence is TGTGCCAGCAGTTTCGGGTGGGACAGGGACACAGATACGCAGTATTTT. This chain uses TRBV28 with TRBJ2-3; 9 bases are shared with TRBD1. The junction had 6 bases not matched to a gene; V was cut back by 3 bases and J by 2 bases. The CDR3 totals 16 residues. The germline V gene encodes CDR1 MDHEN and CDR2 SYDVKM.

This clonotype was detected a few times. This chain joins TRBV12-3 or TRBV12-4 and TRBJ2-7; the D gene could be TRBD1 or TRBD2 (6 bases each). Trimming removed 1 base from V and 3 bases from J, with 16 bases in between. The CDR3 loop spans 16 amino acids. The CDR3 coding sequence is TGTGCCAGCAGTTTAGGTCGGGGGCGAACTTACTACGAGCAGTACTTC. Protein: CASSLGRGRTYYEQYF.

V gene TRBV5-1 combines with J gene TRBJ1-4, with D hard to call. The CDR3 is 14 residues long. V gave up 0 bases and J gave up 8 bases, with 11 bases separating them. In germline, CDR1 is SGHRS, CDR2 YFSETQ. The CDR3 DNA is TGCGCCAGCAGCTTGGACAGCCCGGGGGAAAAACTGTTTTTT. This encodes CASSLDSPGEKLFF.

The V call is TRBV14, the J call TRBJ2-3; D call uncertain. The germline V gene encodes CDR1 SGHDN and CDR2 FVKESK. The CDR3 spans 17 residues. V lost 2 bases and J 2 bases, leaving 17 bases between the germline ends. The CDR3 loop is CASSQRTRASYTDTQYF. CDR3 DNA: TGTGCCAGCAGCCAAAGGACCCGGGCTTCATACACAGATACGCAGTATTTT. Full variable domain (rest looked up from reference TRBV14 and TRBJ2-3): EAGVTQFPSHSVIEKGQTVTLRCDPISGHDNLYWYRRVMGKEIKFLLHFVKESKQDESGMPNNRFLAERTGGTYSTLKVQPAELEDSGVYFCASSQRTRASYTDTQYFGPGTRLTVL.

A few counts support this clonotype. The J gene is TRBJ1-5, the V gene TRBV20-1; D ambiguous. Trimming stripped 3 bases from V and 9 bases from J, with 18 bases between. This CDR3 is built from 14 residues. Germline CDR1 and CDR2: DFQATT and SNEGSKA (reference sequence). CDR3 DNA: TGCAGTGCTAGCACCGGGGTACAGAGAGGGCCCCAGCATTTT. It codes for CSASTGVQRGPQHF.

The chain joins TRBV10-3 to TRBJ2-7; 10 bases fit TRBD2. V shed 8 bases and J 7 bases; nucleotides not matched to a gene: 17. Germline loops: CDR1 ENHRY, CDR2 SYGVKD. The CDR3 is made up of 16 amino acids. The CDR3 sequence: CAIAGLVSGRAWEQYF. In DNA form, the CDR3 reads TGTGCCATCGCAGGTCTGGTCAGCGGGAGGGCCTGGGAGCAGTACTTC.

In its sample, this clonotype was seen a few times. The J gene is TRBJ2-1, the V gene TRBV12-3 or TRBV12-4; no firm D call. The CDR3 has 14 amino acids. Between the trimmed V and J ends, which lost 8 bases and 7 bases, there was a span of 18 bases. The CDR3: CASEVATLGNEQFF. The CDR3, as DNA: TGTGCCAGCGAGGTAGCCACCCTTGGGAATGAGCAGTTCTTC.

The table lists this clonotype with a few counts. The CDR3 reads CASSGTSWYNEQFF. The CDR3 nucleotides read TGTGCCAGCTCGGGGACTAGCTGGTACAATGAGCAGTTCTTC. V is TRBV28 and J is TRBJ2-1, with 9 nucleotides matching TRBD2. Looked up from germline, CDR1 is MDHEN and CDR2 is SYDVKM. The CDR3 runs 14 residues. Trimming took 8 bases from V and 4 from J; bases not matched to a gene: 6.

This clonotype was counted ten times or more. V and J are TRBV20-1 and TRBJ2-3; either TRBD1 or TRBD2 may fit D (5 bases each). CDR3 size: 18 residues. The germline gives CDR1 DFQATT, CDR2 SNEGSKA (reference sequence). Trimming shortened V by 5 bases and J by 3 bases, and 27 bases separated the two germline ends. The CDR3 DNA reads TGCAGTGCTGTAAGAGTTTGGTTTGAGGGAGAGGGGACAGATACGCAGTATTTT. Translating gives CSAVRVWFEGEGTDTQYF.

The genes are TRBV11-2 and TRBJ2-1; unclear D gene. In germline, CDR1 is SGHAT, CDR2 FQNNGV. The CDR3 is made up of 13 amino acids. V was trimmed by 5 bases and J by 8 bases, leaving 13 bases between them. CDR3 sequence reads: CASSPDLGHEQFF. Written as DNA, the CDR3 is TGTGCCAGCAGCCCCGATCTGGGTCATGAGCAGTTCTTC.